This T cell receptor (beta chain) was captured in a study of identical twins. Study conclusions and caveats: Beta out-of-frame twin sharing showed a weaker excess. Invariant MAIT and iNKT cells may have partly biased zero-insertion analyses.

Concerning this clonotype itself: The antigen is undetermined.

Germline CDR1 is MNHEY and CDR2 is SVGAGI. Trimming took 5 bases from V and 5 from J; bases not matched to a gene: 13. The CDR3 extends over 18 amino acids. Unique molecular identifiers were in the cDNA, with template-switch universal primer binding. TCRdb re-derived calls from the 5' RACE reads in MiXCR, one entry per CDR3 protein. The data show hundreds of thousands of distinct CDR3 sequences, under 9% seen once. This sample was shared with a second study, whose subject was yellow fever vaccine responses in identical twins. That publication notes: Twins' vaccine T cell response reportedly gave the appearance of partial convergence and partial personalization.

The receptor comes from a woman under 30 in good health. Sample: PBMCs. This rearrangement joins TRBV6-5 to TRBJ2-5; 14 bases align to TRBD2. The CDR3 reads CASSNLGTSGSLGETQYF. CDR3 sequence (DNA): TGTGCCAGCAGTAACCTTGGGACTAGCGGGAGCCTCGGGGAGACCCAGTACTTC.